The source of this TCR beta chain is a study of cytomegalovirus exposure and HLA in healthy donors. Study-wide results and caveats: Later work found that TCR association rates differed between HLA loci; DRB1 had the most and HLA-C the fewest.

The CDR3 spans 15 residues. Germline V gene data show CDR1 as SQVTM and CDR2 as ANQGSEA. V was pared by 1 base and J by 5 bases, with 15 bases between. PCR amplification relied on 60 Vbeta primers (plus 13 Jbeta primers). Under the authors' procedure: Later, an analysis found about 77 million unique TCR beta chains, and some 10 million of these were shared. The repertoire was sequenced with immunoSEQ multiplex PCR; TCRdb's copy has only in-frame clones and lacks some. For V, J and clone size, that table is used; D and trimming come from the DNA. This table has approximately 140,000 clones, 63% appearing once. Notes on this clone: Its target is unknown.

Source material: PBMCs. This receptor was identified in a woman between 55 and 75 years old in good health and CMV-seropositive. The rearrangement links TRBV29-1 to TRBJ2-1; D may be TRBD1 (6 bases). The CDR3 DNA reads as TGCAGCGTTGAAGTCCACCGAAGACAGGACAATGAGCAGTTCTTC. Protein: CSVEVHRRQDNEQFF.